This T cell receptor (beta chain) stems from a study of response to subunit inactivated influenza vaccine. TCRdb re-derived calls from the RT-PCR reads in MiXCR, one entry per CDR3 protein. The table has about 540,000 distinct CDR3 sequences, around 25% seen once; the top ten hold around 2.8%. The ends were cut back, 6 bases at V and 2 bases at J, with 16 bases in the middle. CDR1 and CDR2 (germline): MNHEY, SVGEGT. The CDR3 contains 15 residues. The same specimen was also included in a second study, on T cells expressing NK-cell markers. From that study: UMIs accompanied the 5'RACE template switching by which TCR beta cDNA was made. Topping the CD3+CD56-NKG2C+ fraction as well were these clonotypes, in a few donors.

This receptor was obtained from a man in his fifties or sixties who received an inactivated influenza vaccine. The chain has TRBV6-2 or TRBV6-3 and TRBJ1-2; tentatively, D is TRBD1 (6 bases). Here the sequenced sample was CD4+ T cells sorted from PBMCs, taken 12 days after vaccination. CDR3: CASRHREWGNYGYTF. The CDR3 DNA follows: TGTGCCAGCAGGCACAGGGAATGGGGGAACTATGGCTACACCTTC.